This record concerns one TCR beta chain sequence. This entry is derived from a study of blood T cell repertoires in COVID-19. Turning to the study itself: Collection of acute and convalescent COVID-19 samples took place in the United States, Italy and Spain. PBMCs, B-cell-depleted T cells, or T cells were the source of the cDNA or gDNA that made up the material.

This CDR3 is 14 amino acids long. Germline loops: CDR1 SEHNR, CDR2 FQNEAQ (reference sequence). The V gene end was trimmed by 5 bases and the J gene end by 7 bases; junction bases not matched to a gene: 11. Authors' processing steps: Amplification of reference gene primers was used by the study to estimate nucleated cell counts. Data came from immunoSEQ multiplex PCR; TCRdb stores just in-frame clones and leaves some out. V, J and clone size are taken as reported in that table, and D and trimming were inferred from the DNA itself. The repertoire holds approximately 70,000 clones, with roughly 88% as singletons.

The source is a woman between 65 and 79 years old with acute or convalescent COVID-19. The rearrangement uses TRBV7-9 and TRBJ2-7; 7 positions match TRBD1. Material for sequencing was peripheral blood. CDR3 protein: CASSQTRTGREQYF. As DNA, the CDR3 is TGTGCCAGCAGCCAAACCCGGACAGGACGGGAGCAGTACTTC.